Listed here are 29 T cell receptor beta chains from one sample, sequenced in a study of cytomegalovirus exposure and HLA in healthy donors (TCRdb year 2017). The library came from the immunoSEQ multiplex PCR assay. The multiplex PCR relied on a mix of 60 forward primers for TCR Vbeta segments and 13 reverse primers for TCR Jbeta segments. TCRdb limited this immuneACCESS table to in-frame rearrangements with V and J called. A share of clones is missing; checked studies link under half to unresolved V genes, and the rest is unexplained. The sample table includes under 200,000 clones. About 6% of the sample belongs to the ten largest clones. The specimen sequenced was PBMCs. The receptors were sampled from a man younger than 45 in good health and CMV-seronegative.

V gene TRBV4-3 combines with J gene TRBJ1-1, with TRBD1 matching 10 bases. The CDR3 loop spans 15 amino acids. Losses at the gene ends were 3 bases for V and 3 bases for J; bases not matched to a gene: 4. Germline-derived CDR1 and CDR2 are LGHNA and YSLEER. CDR3 nucleotide sequence: TGCGCCAGCAGCCAGACAGGGGGCAGGGACACTGAAGCTTTCTTT. Its translation is CASSQTGGRDTEAFF.

The genes are TRBV7-2 and TRBJ2-5, with 7 nucleotides matching TRBD2. The CDR3 is 15 residues long. Germline loops: CDR1 SGHTA, CDR2 FQGNSA. The V segment lost 3 bases and the J segment 1 base; nucleotides outside the gene matches: 5. In DNA form, the CDR3 reads TGTGCCAGCAGCTTTTCCGGGACTACCCAAGAGACCCAGTACTTC. Amino acids: CASSFSGTTQETQYF.

DNA for the CDR3: TGTGCCAGCCAAACAGGGACCGGAAACACCATATATTTT. Its protein is CASQTGTGNTIYF. The rearrangement joins TRBV6-1 to TRBJ1-3, with D perhaps TRBD1 (6 bases). The V gene lost 8 bases and the J gene lost 4 bases, with 12 bases spanning the gap. The CDR3 length is 13 residues. Germline V gene sequence: CDR1 MNHNS, CDR2 SASEGT.

The V and J genes are TRBV9 and TRBJ2-5; 8 nucleotides line up with TRBD1. The assigned J gene may be wrong: the sequence end matches TRBJ2-7 better. Per germline, CDR1 SGDLS and CDR2 YYNGEE. The CDR3 has 13 residues. The CDR3 bases are TGTGCCAGCAGCGTTAGCAGGGGGCTCGAGCAGTACTTC. It codes for CASSVSRGLEQYF.

The chain combines TRBV9 with TRBJ1-1; tentative D call: TRBD1 (5 bases). The germline CDR1 and CDR2 sequences are SGDLS and YYNGEE. Trimming removed 3 bases at V and 0 bases at J, with 6 bases between. The CDR3 totals 13 residues. The CDR3 nucleotides are TGTGCCAGCAGCGGGGGGGTGAACACTGAAGCTTTCTTT. This gives the protein CASSGGVNTEAFF.

The rearrangement joins TRBV11-2 to TRBJ2-7; weak D call: TRBD1 (6 bases). V dropped 0 bases and J dropped 4 bases, with 10 bases sitting between them. The germline CDR1 and CDR2 sequences are SGHAT and FQNNGV. The CDR3 runs 14 residues. CDR3 residues: CASSLDRGAYEQYF. CDR3 DNA: TGTGCCAGCAGCTTAGACAGGGGAGCGTACGAGCAGTACTTC. Drawing the rest from reference TRBV11-2 and TRBJ2-7, the complete variable domain is EAGVAQSPRYKIIEKRQSVAFWCNPISGHATLYWYQQILGQGPKLLIQFQNNGVVDDSQLPKDRFSAERLKGVDSTLKIQPAKLEDSAVYLCASSLDRGAYEQYFGPGTRLTVT.

Here the CDR3 DNA reads TGTGCAAGTCGCTTAGCCACCCATCTAACCCTCCACTTT. It specifies CASRLATHLTLHF. The V and J genes are TRBV12-2 and TRBJ1-6. TRBV12-2 is a pseudogene segment. This CDR3 is 13 amino acids long.

The CDR3 is CASSARRLLGTEAFF. DNA for the CDR3: TGTGCCAGCAGCGCTCGCCGACTTTTGGGCACTGAAGCTTTCTTT. The rearrangement uses TRBV11-2 and TRBJ1-1, with D uncertain. This CDR3 is 15 amino acids long. CDR1 and CDR2 (germline): SGHAT, FQNNGV. Trimming shortened V by 5 bases and J by 4 bases, and 17 bases separated the two germline ends.

The V and J genes are TRBV12-5 and TRBJ2-3; 14 bases are shared with TRBD2. The CDR3 is 17 amino acids. With V trimmed by 1 base and J by 8 bases, 8 bases remained unmatched. CDR1 is LGHNT, CDR2 FRNRAP, per germline. The CDR3 nucleotides read TGTGCTAGTGGTTTGGCGGGACTAGCGGGGGCACCGGGTACGCAGTATTTT. Translated, it gives CASGLAGLAGAPGTQYF.

The chain carries TRBV19 and TRBJ1-3; D gene uncertain. The V end was cut by 0 bases, the J end by 5 bases, with 14 bases between. This CDR3 contains 16 residues. Germline assignment: CDR1 LNHDA and CDR2 SQIVND (reference sequence). The CDR3 is CASSIESGVWRNTIYF. The CDR3 DNA reads TGTGCCAGTAGTATAGAGTCCGGAGTTTGGAGAAACACCATATATTTT.

Comments on this clone: Within the sample, other DNA sequences also encode this same CDR3. The genes are TRBV30 and TRBJ2-2, with 11 bases that match TRBD2. Trimming took 0 bases from V and 5 from J; bases not matched to a gene: 11. The CDR3 length is 18 residues. Germline assignment: CDR1 GTSNPN and CDR2 SVGIG (reference sequence). CDR3 sequence reads: CAWSVSLRASGRTGELFF. As DNA, the CDR3 is TGTGCCTGGAGTGTATCCCTAAGGGCTAGCGGGAGGACCGGGGAGCTGTTTTTT.

The chain links TRBV28 to TRBJ2-5, with 8 bases that match TRBD1. CDR1 and CDR2 from the germline V gene are MDHEN and SYDVKM. J lost 7 bases, V lost 0 bases, and 10 bases had no gene match. The CDR3 sequence is 16 residues long. The CDR3 loop is CASSLWGRGRVGTQYF. The CDR3 DNA follows: TGTGCCAGCAGTTTATGGGGCAGGGGGCGCGTAGGGACCCAGTACTTC.

The chain combines TRBV11-3 with TRBJ2-1, with TRBD2 identical over 9 bases. The CDR3 consists of 16 residues. Per germline, CDR1 SGHNT and CDR2 YENEEA. V shed 5 bases, J shed 4 bases, and the junction held 9 bases outside the gene matches. The CDR3 reads CASSPGSGGSYNEQFF. The CDR3 nucleotides read TGTGCCAGCAGCCCGGGAAGCGGGGGGAGTTACAATGAGCAGTTCTTC.

V is TRBV4-2 and J is TRBJ1-1; D gene uncertain. The germline V and J ends were trimmed by 4 bases and 2 bases, with 14 bases remaining between them. This CDR3 region has 15 residues. Germline CDR1 and CDR2: LGHNA and YNFKEQ. The CDR3 region is CASSPIDDKNTEAFF. CDR3 coding DNA: TGTGCCAGCAGCCCCATAGATGATAAAAACACTGAAGCTTTCTTT.

The chain links TRBV19 to TRBJ1-5; 10 bases are a match to TRBD1. This CDR3 is built from 15 residues. Germline V gene sequence: CDR1 LNHDA, CDR2 SQIVND (reference sequence). V lost 7 bases to trimming and J lost 5 bases; unmatched junction nucleotides: 8. CDR3: CASIGTGVWDQPQHF. CDR3 nucleotides: TGTGCCAGTATAGGGACAGGGGTATGGGATCAGCCCCAGCATTTT.

This sequence joins TRBV7-3 and TRBJ2-1; D gene ambiguous. The V and J ends lost 6 bases and 3 bases respectively, with 15 bases between them. CDR1 is SGHTA and CDR2 is FQGTGA in the germline V gene. The CDR3 runs 15 residues. This chain's CDR3 is CASSPSAQLYNEQFF. CDR3 DNA sequence: TGTGCCAGCAGTCCCAGCGCTCAACTCTACAATGAGCAGTTCTTC.

The chain uses TRBV2 and TRBJ1-1; D unresolved. The CDR3 consists of 16 residues. Per the germline V gene, CDR1 is SNHLY and CDR2 is FYNNEI. Deletions cut 6 bases from V and 1 base from J, with 18 bases between. CDR3 sequence reads: CASRSGNGLGNTEAFF. In DNA, the CDR3 is TGTGCCAGCAGGAGCGGAAATGGGCTAGGGAACACTGAAGCTTTCTTT.

The chain couples TRBV9 to TRBJ2-3, with 9 bases fitting TRBD1. This CDR3 contains 15 residues. With 1 base clipped from V and 6 bases from J, the junction kept 6 bases outside the gene matches. Germline assignment: CDR1 SGDLS and CDR2 YYNGEE. Here the CDR3 reads CASSVSWDRADTQYF. The CDR3 DNA reads TGTGCCAGCAGCGTATCGTGGGACAGGGCGGATACGCAGTATTTT.

V gene TRBV5-1 combines with J gene TRBJ2-3; possibly TRBD1 for D (6 bases). This CDR3 has 15 residues. V was pared by 0 bases and J by 2 bases, with 10 bases between. Germline V gene lookup returns CDR1 SGHRS and CDR2 YFSETQ. CDR3 residues: CASSLVGGITDTQYF. As DNA, the CDR3 is TGCGCCAGCAGCTTGGTAGGGGGTATCACAGATACGCAGTATTTT.

V and J are TRBV27 and TRBJ1-2, with a tentative D call TRBD1 (5 bases). This CDR3 has 13 residues. The V and J ends lost 10 bases and 4 bases respectively, with 16 bases between them. CDR1 and CDR2 from the germline V gene are MNHEY and SMNVEV (reference sequence). This CDR3 reads CATRRGVGYGYTF. The CDR3 DNA is TGTGCCACCCGGCGGGGGGTCGGCTATGGCTACACCTTC.

This chain links TRBV19 with TRBJ1-5, with D maybe TRBD1 (6 bases). Germline CDR1 is LNHDA and CDR2 is SQIVND (reference sequence). The CDR3 sequence is 14 residues long. Trimming took 5 bases from V and 7 from J, leaving 15 bases between them. Here the CDR3 reads CASSLQGREQPQHF. CDR3 DNA: TGTGCCAGTAGTTTACAGGGTAGGGAACAGCCCCAGCATTTT.

This chain uses TRBV18 with TRBJ1-5, with TRBD1 matching over 10 bases. This CDR3 is built from 14 residues. J lost 6 bases, V lost 2 bases, and 1 base had no gene match. From germline, CDR1 is KGHSH and CDR2 LQKENI. In nucleotides, the CDR3 is TGTGCCAGCTCACCAGGGACAGGGGCTCAGCCCCAGCATTTT. Its protein is CASSPGTGAQPQHF. Full variable domain (rest looked up from reference TRBV18 and TRBJ1-5): NAGVMQNPRHLVRRRGQEARLRCSPMKGHSHVYWYRQLPEEGLKFMVYLQKENIIDESGMPKERFSAEFPKEGPSILRIQQVVRGDSAAYFCASSPGTGAQPQHFGDGTRLSIL.

The chain carries TRBV19 and TRBJ2-1; no definite D call. The CDR3 length is 17 residues. The V gene's germline CDR1 is LNHDA and CDR2 SQIVND (reference sequence). V lost 6 bases, J lost 3 bases, and 21 bases lay in between. CDR3 DNA: TGTGCCAGTAGCCTATCCCTTGGGCAGGCTGGCTACAATGAGCAGTTCTTC. It codes for CASSLSLGQAGYNEQFF.

V usage is TRBV9 and J usage is TRBJ2-7, with TRBD1 as a possible D gene (5 bases). The V end was cut by 0 bases, the J end by 4 bases, with 14 bases between. The CDR3 has 15 amino acids. The germline CDR1 and CDR2 sequences are SGDLS and YYNGEE. The CDR3 reads CASSVEGQGIYEQYF. The CDR3 DNA is TGTGCCAGCAGCGTAGAGGGGCAGGGTATATACGAGCAGTACTTC.

V is TRBV6-4 and J is TRBJ2-1; no clear D gene. V shed 1 base and J shed 0 bases, with 10 bases lying between them. CDR1 is MRHNA and CDR2 is SNTAGT in the germline V gene. The CDR3 is 16 amino acids. The CDR3 DNA sequence: TGTGCCAGCAGTGACTTCTCCTTCAGCTCCTACAATGAGCAGTTCTTC. It specifies CASSDFSFSSYNEQFF.

CDR3: CASSARPTGASYGYTF. The DNA for the CDR3 is TGTGCCAGCAGCGCACGTCCGACAGGGGCGAGCTATGGCTACACCTTC. The J gene is TRBJ1-2, the V gene TRBV13; 8 bases fit TRBD1. This CDR3 is built from 16 residues. With 5 bases clipped from V and 4 bases from J, the junction kept 12 bases outside the gene matches. Germline loops: CDR1 PRHDT, CDR2 FYEKMQ (reference sequence).

This chain links TRBV6-1 with TRBJ1-2; 9 bases are a match to TRBD1. The CDR3 contains 13 residues. J was trimmed by 6 bases and V by 6 bases; bases with no gene match: 5. The germline V gene encodes CDR1 MNHNS and CDR2 SASEGT. The CDR3 region has the DNA TGTGCCAGCAGGGGGGGACAGGGCGATGGCTACACCTTC. Amino acid sequence: CASRGGQGDGYTF.

The chain carries TRBV5-8 and TRBJ1-4; 10 positions agree with TRBD1. J gave up 2 bases and V 2 bases, and 3 bases lay outside the gene matches. The length of the CDR3 is 16 residues. Germline values: CDR1 SGHTS, CDR2 YDEGEE. The CDR3 DNA reads as TGTGCCAGCAGCTTAGGGACAGGGGCGACTAATGAAAAACTGTTTTTT. This gives the protein CASSLGTGATNEKLFF.

The rearrangement joins TRBV30 to TRBJ2-7, with D perhaps matching TRBD1 (6 bases). Per the germline V gene, CDR1 is GTSNPN and CDR2 is SVGIG (reference sequence). This CDR3 region has 14 residues. V gave up 4 bases and J gave up 3 bases, with 16 bases separating them. The CDR3 spells CAWIEPGQLYEQYF. Here the CDR3 DNA reads TGTGCCTGGATTGAACCCGGACAGCTCTACGAGCAGTACTTC.